This is a list of T cell receptor beta chains from one sample in a study of shared clonotypes between healthy human individuals. Clones were sequenced by immunoSEQ multiplex PCR, and TCRdb holds only the in-frame ones, with some missing. Of 2 million to 3 million clones listed, under 95% are singletons. Sequenced: naive CD4+ T cells from PBMCs. The receptor set was obtained from a man aged 18 to 29 in good health. Some clones in this sample may be carry-over from other donors' samples. Each CDR3 is given with its conserved first and last residue. The D gene is left open where the match is weak. Some rows mark clone size as missing; the rest say once, few, many or name a class of expanded clone.

V gene	D gene	J gene	clone size	CDR3 DNA	CDR3 protein
TRBV6-5	.	TRBJ1-3	.	TGTGCCAGCAGTTACAGCTCTGGAAACACCATATATTTT	CASSYSSGNTIYF
TRBV5-1	.	TRBJ1-4	.	TGCGCCAGCAGCACGGCGCATGGGGGGGAGAATGAAAAACTGTTTTTT	CASSTAHGGENEKLFF
TRBV11-3	TRBD1	TRBJ2-3	.	TGTGCCAGCAGTCTGGACAGGTTGAATACGCAGTATTTT	CASSLDRLNTQYF
TRBV7-3	.	TRBJ2-7	.	TGTGCCAGCAGCTTAAGCCGCTGGGGATGGTTGCAGGGGACCTACGAGCAGTACTTC	CASSLSRWGWLQGTYEQYF
TRBV27	.	TRBJ2-7	.	TGTGCCAGCAGTTCCCTACGGTGGGGAGACGAGCAGTACTTC	CASSSLRWGDEQYF
TRBV5-8	TRBD2	TRBJ2-3	.	TGTGCCAGCAGGCGCCCGTATCGGGAGGCGACAGATACGCAGTATTTT	CASRRPYREATDTQYF
TRBV9	TRBD1	TRBJ1-4	.	TGTGCCAGCAGCGCCCAGGCCACAGGGGGATTGGAAAAACTGTTTTTT	CASSAQATGGLEKLFF
TRBV4-1	TRBD2	TRBJ2-7	.	TGCGCCAGCAGCGAAACTGCGGGAGGCCCCTACGAGCAGTACTTC	CASSETAGGPYEQYF
TRBV4-2	.	TRBJ2-7	.	TGTGCCAGCAGCCAAACCACCGGGTCTCCCTACGAGCAGTACTTC	CASSQTTGSPYEQYF
TRBV14	TRBD1	TRBJ2-7	.	TGTGCCAGCAGCACCGGGACAGGGCAGTACGAGCAGTACTTC	CASSTGTGQYEQYF
TRBV11-1	.	TRBJ2-3	.	TGTGCCAGCAGCCTCCGGGACGGGAGCGCAGATACGCAGTATTTT	CASSLRDGSADTQYF
TRBV28	TRBD2	TRBJ2-4	.	TGTGCCAGCACCCTCGGGGGGTTAGGAAACATTCAGTACTTC	CASTLGGLGNIQYF
TRBV28	TRBD1	TRBJ1-2	.	TGTGCCACCAGACAAAGTGGACAGGGAGGGGGCTACACCTTC	CATRQSGQGGGYTF
TRBV28	.	TRBJ1-4	.	TGTGCCGCCACCTCGACAGGTACAACTAATGAAAAACTGTTTTTT	CAATSTGTTNEKLFF
TRBV14	.	TRBJ2-2	.	TGTGCCAGCAGCCCCAGTAGGCCGAACACCGGGGAGCTGTTTTTT	CASSPSRPNTGELFF
TRBV13	.	TRBJ2-3	few	TGTGCCAGCAGCGGCGTCGGTGGCACAGATACGCAGTATTTT	CASSGVGGTDTQYF
TRBV21-1	.	TRBJ2-7	.	TGTGCCAGCAGCGCGGGACAAGGTTACGAGCAGTACTTC	CASSAGQGYEQYF
TRBV7-3	TRBD1	TRBJ2-1	.	TGTGCCAGCAGCTTCCAGGGGGCGCGGGAGCAGTTCTTC	CASSFQGAREQFF
TRBV7-6	.	TRBJ2-1	.	TGTGCCAGCAGCCCGTATCGGGAGAGGGGCAATGAGCAGTTCTTC	CASSPYRERGNEQFF
TRBV7-2	.	TRBJ2-1	.	TGTGCCAGCAGCCTAGGGGTGGCTCAGGCCAATGAGCAGTTCTTC	CASSLGVAQANEQFF
TRBV7-8	TRBD2	TRBJ2-3	.	TGTGCCAGCAGCTTTGTGGCGGGAGCTAGCACAGATACGCAGTATTTT	CASSFVAGASTDTQYF
TRBV5-1	TRBD1	TRBJ1-2	.	TGCGCCAGCAGCCGAGGCGGGACAGGGGGTTCTAACTATGGCTACACCTTC	CASSRGGTGGSNYGYTF
TRBV2	TRBD2	TRBJ2-1	once	TGTGCCAGCAGCCGGGGGAGTAGCGGGAGGTCCTACAATGAGCAGTTCTTC	CASSRGSSGRSYNEQFF
TRBV30	.	TRBJ2-3	.	TGTGCCTGGGGGTACCCTCCGCAGTATTTT	CAWGYPPQYF
TRBV5-6	.	TRBJ1-2	.	TGTGCCAGCAGCTTGAGGCAACGCTACTATGGCTACACCTTC	CASSLRQRYYGYTF
TRBV5-1	.	TRBJ2-3	.	TGCGCCAGCAGCGGTCTGGGAAGGGAGATAGGGGCAGATACGCAGTATTTT	CASSGLGREIGADTQYF
TRBV7-9	TRBD2	TRBJ2-1	.	TGTGCCAGCAGGCGGGCGGGAGTCAGCAATGAGCAGTTCTTC	CASRRAGVSNEQFF